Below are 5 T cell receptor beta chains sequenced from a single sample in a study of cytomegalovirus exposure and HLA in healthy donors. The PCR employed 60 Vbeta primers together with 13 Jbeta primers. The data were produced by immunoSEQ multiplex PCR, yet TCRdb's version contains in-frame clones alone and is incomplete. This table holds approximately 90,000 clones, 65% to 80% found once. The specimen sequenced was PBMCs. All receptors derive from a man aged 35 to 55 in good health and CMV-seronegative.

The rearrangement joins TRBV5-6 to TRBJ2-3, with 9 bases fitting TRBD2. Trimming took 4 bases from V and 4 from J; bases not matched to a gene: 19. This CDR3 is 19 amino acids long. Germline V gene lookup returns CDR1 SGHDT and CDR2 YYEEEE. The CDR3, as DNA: TGTGCCAGCAGCCTTGGCCCCCCTGGCGGACTAGCGATGTCAGATACGCAGTATTTT. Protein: CASSLGPPGGLAMSDTQYF. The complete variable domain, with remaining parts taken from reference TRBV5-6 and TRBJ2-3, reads DAGVTQSPTHLIKTRGQQVTLRCSPKSGHDTVSWYQQALGQGPQFIFQYYEEEERQRGNFPDRFSGHQFPNYSSELNVNALLLGDSALYLCASSLGPPGGLAMSDTQYFGPGTRLTVL.

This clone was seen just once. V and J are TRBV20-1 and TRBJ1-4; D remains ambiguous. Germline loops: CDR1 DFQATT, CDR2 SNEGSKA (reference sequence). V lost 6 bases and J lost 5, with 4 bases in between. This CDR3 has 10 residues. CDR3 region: CSARNEKLFF. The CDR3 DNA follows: TGCAGTGCCAGGAATGAAAAACTGTTTTTT.

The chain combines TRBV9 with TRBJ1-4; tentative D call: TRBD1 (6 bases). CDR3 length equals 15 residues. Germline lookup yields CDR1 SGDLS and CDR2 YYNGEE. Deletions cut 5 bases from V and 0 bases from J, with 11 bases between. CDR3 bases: TGTGCCAGCAGGAAAGGACAGACAACTAATGAAAAACTGTTTTTT. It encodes CASRKGQTTNEKLFF.

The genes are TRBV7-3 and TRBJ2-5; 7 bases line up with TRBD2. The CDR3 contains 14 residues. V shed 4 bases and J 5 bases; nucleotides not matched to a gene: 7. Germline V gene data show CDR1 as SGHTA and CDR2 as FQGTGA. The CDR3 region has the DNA TGTGCCAGCAGCTCGAGCGGGGTTTGGGAGACCCAGTACTTC. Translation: CASSSSGVWETQYF.

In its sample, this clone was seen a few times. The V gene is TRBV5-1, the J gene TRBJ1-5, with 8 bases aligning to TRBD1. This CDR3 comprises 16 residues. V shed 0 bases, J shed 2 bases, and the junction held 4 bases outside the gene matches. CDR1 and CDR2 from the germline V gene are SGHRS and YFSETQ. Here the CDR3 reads CASSLAPTGGNQPQHF. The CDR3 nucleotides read TGCGCCAGCAGCTTGGCCCCGACAGGGGGCAATCAGCCCCAGCATTTT.